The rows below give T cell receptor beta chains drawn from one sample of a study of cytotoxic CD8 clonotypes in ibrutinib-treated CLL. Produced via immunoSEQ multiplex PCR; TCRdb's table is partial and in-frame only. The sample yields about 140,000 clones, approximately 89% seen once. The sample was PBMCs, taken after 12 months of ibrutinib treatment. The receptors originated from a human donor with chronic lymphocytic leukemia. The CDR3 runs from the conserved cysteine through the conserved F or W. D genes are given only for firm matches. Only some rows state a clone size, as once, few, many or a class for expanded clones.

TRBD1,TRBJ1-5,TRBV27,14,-,CASSYRGGNQPQHF,TGTGCCAGCAGTTACAGGGGTGGCAATCAGCCCCAGCATTTT
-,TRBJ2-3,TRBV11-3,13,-,CASRGTGTDTQYF,TGTGCCAGCAGGGGAACGGGCACAGATACGCAGTATTTT
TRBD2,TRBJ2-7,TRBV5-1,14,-,CASSFAGTRDEQYF,TGCGCCAGCAGCTTTGCCGGGACTAGGGACGAGCAGTACTTC
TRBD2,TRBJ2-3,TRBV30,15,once,CAWSVWGGGPDTQYF,TGTGCCTGGAGTGTATGGGGGGGAGGCCCAGATACGCAGTATTTT
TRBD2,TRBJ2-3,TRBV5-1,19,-,CASRLVAGGPTFSTDTQYF,TGCGCCAGCAGATTGGTAGCGGGAGGGCCAACATTTAGCACAGATACGCAGTATTTT
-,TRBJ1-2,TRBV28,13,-,CASRSGQNYGYTF,TGTGCCAGCAGGTCAGGGCAGAACTATGGCTACACCTTC
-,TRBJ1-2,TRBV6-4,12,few,CASSDGEYGYTF,TGTGCCAGCAGTGATGGGGAATATGGCTACACCTTC
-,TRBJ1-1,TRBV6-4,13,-,CASSDTMNTEAFF,TGTGCCAGCAGTGACACCATGAACACTGAAGCTTTCTTT
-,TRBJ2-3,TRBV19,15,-,CASSISNLRTDTQYF,TGTGCCAGTAGTATATCAAACCTGAGGACAGATACGCAGTATTTT
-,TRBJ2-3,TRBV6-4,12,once,CASSDSTDTQYF,TGTGCCAGCAGTGATAGCACAGATACGCAGTATTTT
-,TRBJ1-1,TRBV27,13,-,CATTRTLNTEAFF,TGTGCCACGACCAGGACTTTGAACACTGAAGCTTTCTTT
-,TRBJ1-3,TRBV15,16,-,CATSRAGGVSGNTIYF,TGTGCCACCAGCAGAGCGGGGGGGGTATCTGGAAACACCATATATTTT
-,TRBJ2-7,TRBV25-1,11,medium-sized,CASTVGDEQYF,TGTGCCAGCACCGTCGGGGACGAGCAGTACTTC
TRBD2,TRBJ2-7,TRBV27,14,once,CASSPARTSGEQYF,TGTGCCAGCAGTCCTGCTCGGACTAGCGGGGAGCAGTACTTC
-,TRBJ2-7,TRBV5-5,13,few,CASSPGASYEQYF,TGTGCCAGCAGCCCCGGTGCCTCCTACGAGCAGTACTTC
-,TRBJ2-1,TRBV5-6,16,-,CASSPAKRSPRNEQFF,TGTGCCAGCAGCCCGGCAAAGCGGAGCCCTCGGAATGAGCAGTTCTTC
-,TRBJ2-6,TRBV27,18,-,CASSLNFGGLSGANVLTF,TGTGCCAGCAGTTTAAATTTCGGCGGGCTCTCTGGGGCCAACGTCCTGACTTTC
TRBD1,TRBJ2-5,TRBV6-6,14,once,CASSIDRDQETQYF,TGTGCCAGCAGTATTGACAGGGACCAAGAGACCCAGTACTTC
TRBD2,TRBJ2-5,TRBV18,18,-,CASSPPYWGSGDQETQYF,TGTGCCAGCTCACCACCCTACTGGGGTAGCGGGGATCAAGAGACCCAGTACTTC
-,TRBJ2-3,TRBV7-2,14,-,CASSLGGIPLTQYF,TGTGCCAGCAGCTTAGGGGGGATCCCCCTGACGCAGTATTTT
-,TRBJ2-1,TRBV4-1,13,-,CASSQVSYNEQFF,TGCGCCAGCAGCCAAGTCAGTTACAATGAGCAGTTCTTC
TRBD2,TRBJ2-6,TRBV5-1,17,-,CASSLAGGSSGANVLTF,TGCGCCAGCAGCTTGGCCGGGGGGAGCTCTGGGGCCAACGTCCTGACTTTC
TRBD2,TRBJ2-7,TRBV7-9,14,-,CASSPPSREYEQYF,TGTGCCAGCAGCCCCCCCTCGCGGGAGTACGAGCAGTACTTC
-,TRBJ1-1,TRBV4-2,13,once,CASSQGEGTEAFF,TGTGCCAGCAGCCAGGGGGAGGGGACTGAAGCTTTCTTT
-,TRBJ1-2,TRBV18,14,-,CASSPPEQARGYTF,TGTGCCAGCTCACCACCGGAACAAGCGAGGGGCTACACCTTC
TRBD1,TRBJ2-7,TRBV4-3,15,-,CASSHADRGVDEQYF,TGCGCCAGCAGCCATGCAGACAGGGGAGTGGACGAGCAGTACTTC
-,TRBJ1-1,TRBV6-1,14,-,CASSESGALLEAFF,TGTGCCAGCAGTGAATCAGGGGCCCTCCTTGAAGCTTTCTTT
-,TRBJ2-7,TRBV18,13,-,CASSPAIRYEQYF,TGTGCCAGCTCACCGGCAATCCGTTACGAGCAGTACTTC
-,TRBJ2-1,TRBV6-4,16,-,CATRRLGGGVDNEQFF,TGTGCCACCCGAAGACTGGGCGGAGGCGTTGACAATGAGCAGTTCTTC
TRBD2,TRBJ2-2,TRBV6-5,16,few,CASSYEASGNTGELFF,TGTGCCAGCAGTTACGAGGCTAGCGGGAACACCGGGGAGCTGTTTTTT
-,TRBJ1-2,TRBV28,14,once,CASSLLLRTGTTLF,TGTGCCAGCAGTTTATTACTTCGAACCGGGACTACCCTCTTC
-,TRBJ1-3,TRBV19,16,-,CASSVDINRLGNTIYF,TGTGCCAGTAGTGTCGATATCAACCGGCTCGGAAACACCATATATTTT
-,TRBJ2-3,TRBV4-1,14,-,CASSQDPGADTQYF,TGCGCCAGCAGCCAAGATCCGGGAGCAGATACGCAGTATTTT
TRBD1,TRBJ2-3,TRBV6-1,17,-,CASSEGTGIFMTDTQYF,TGTGCCAGCAGTGAAGGGACAGGGATATTCATGACAGATACGCAGTATTTT
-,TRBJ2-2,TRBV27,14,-,CASSYQIWTGELFF,TGTGCCAGCAGCTACCAAATATGGACCGGGGAGCTGTTTTTT
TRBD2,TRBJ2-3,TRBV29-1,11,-,CSARGSGRQYF,TGCAGCGCCCGTGGTAGCGGGAGGCAGTATTTT
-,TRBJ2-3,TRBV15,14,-,CATSRATIPDTQYF,TGTGCCACCAGCAGGGCTACAATCCCAGATACGCAGTATTTT
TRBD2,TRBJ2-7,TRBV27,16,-,CASSILTASGSDEQYF,TGTGCCAGCAGTATCCTGACCGCTAGCGGGAGCGACGAGCAGTACTTC
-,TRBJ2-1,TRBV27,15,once,CASRRTALSYNEQFF,TGTGCCAGCAGAAGGACAGCTCTGTCCTACAATGAGCAGTTCTTC
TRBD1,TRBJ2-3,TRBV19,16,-,CASSIPPGQGADTQYF,TGTGCCAGTAGTATCCCCCCGGGACAGGGGGCAGATACGCAGTATTTT
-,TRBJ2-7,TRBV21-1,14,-,CASSGLAEYYEQYF,TGTGCCAGCTCGGGACTAGCGGAATACTACGAGCAGTACTTC
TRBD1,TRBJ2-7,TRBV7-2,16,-,CASSQRGLSAAYEQYF,TGTGCCAGCAGCCAAAGGGGGCTTAGTGCGGCCTACGAGCAGTACTTC
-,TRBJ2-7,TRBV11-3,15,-,CASSNGPRAIDEQYF,TGTGCCAGCAGCAACGGACCCCGTGCTATCGACGAGCAGTACTTC
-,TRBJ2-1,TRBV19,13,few,CASMPENYNEQFF,TGTGCCAGCATGCCCGAGAACTACAATGAGCAGTTCTTC
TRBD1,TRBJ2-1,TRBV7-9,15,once,CASSLAGRGPNEQFF,TGTGCCAGCAGCTTAGCGGGCAGGGGGCCCAATGAGCAGTTCTTC
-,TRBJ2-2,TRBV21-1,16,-,CATFPHGVANTGELFF,TGTGCCACCTTCCCCCATGGGGTGGCGAACACCGGGGAGCTGTTTTTT
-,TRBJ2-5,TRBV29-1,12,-,CSVSGVQETQYF,TGCAGCGTTTCCGGAGTTCAAGAGACCCAGTACTTC
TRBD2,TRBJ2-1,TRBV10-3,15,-,CAISETSGKNSEQFF,TGTGCCATCAGTGAGACTAGCGGGAAAAATAGTGAGCAGTTCTTC
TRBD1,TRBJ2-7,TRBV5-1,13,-,CASSWGQGAEQYF,TGCGCCAGCAGCTGGGGACAGGGGGCCGAGCAGTACTTC
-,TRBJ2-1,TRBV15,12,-,CATSRENNEQFF,TGTGCCACCAGCAGAGAAAACAATGAGCAGTTCTTC
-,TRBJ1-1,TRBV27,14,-,CASTLNLGGTEAFF,TGTGCCAGCACCCTTAACCTGGGGGGCACTGAAGCTTTCTTT
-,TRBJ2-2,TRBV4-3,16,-,CASSQDGGVNTGELFF,TGCGCCAGCAGCCAAGATGGGGGAGTAAACACCGGGGAGCTGTTTTTT
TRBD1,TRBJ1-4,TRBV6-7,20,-,CASSYSLRIGGLRTNEKLFF,TGTGCCAGCAGTTACTCTCTCCGTATAGGGGGCCTTCGAACTAATGAAAAACTGTTTTTT
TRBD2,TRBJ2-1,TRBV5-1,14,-,CASSMTSGSSEQFF,TGCGCCAGTTCGATGACTAGCGGGAGTTCTGAGCAGTTCTTC
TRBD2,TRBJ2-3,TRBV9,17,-,CASSAQGTSGRTDTQYF,TGTGCCAGCAGCGCCCAGGGGACTAGCGGGAGAACAGATACGCAGTATTTT